This is a list of T cell receptor beta chains from one sample in a study of metastatic and nonmetastatic thyroid tumors. Through MiXCR, TCRdb re-clonotyped the PCR reads. The sample has about 10,000 clones, 25% to 40% seen once. Sequencing was carried out using tumor tissue. The receptors here all came from a female donor with papillary thyroid cancer or a benign thyroid nodule (not recorded which). Some clones in this sample may be carry-over from other donors' samples. The CDR3 runs from the conserved cysteine through the conserved F or W.

j_call cdr3_length v_call cdr3_aa
TRBJ2-5 13 TRBV11-3 CACSQIRGETQYF
TRBJ2-5 19 TRBV9 CASSAGLAGERGYQETQYF
TRBJ2-7 16 TRBV12-3/TRBV12-4 CASRLRPGLAGDEQYF
TRBJ1-6 14 TRBV12-3/TRBV12-4 CASSDRGADSPLHF
TRBJ2-1 16 TRBV11-2 CASSSLTRSSYNEQFF
TRBJ2-3 15 TRBV20-1 CSARDPGKGADTQYF
TRBJ1-3 16 TRBV6-1 CASSESDREGGNTIYF
TRBJ2-1 15 TRBV11-2 CSVGGDNSSYNEQFF
TRBJ2-5 14 TRBV18 CASSPRAREETQYF
TRBJ2-7 15 TRBV27 CSSSLSGQGGYDQYF
TRBJ2-3 14 TRBV24-1 CATSQRGLTDTQYF
TRBJ2-7 18 TRBV19 CASSIGSGGGGPSYGQYF
TRBJ1-2 13 TRBV10-2 CASIGGDNYGYTF
TRBJ1-2 11 TRBV28 CASSFGYGYTF
TRBJ2-4 14 TRBV20-1 CSASGGLPKNIQYF
TRBJ2-3 16 TRBV11-2 CASSPGQLVGSDTQYF
TRBJ2-7 13 TRBV30 CAWSAGQGYEQYF
TRBJ1-2 14 TRBV5-6 CASSLRGRRRGYTF
TRBJ2-7 14 TRBV6-1 CASSRQGHPYEQYF
TRBJ1-2 15 TRBV6-1 CASSPTREGIYGYTF
TRBJ2-6 16 TRBV4-3 CASSQDVGSGANVLTF
TRBJ2-7 16 TRBV6-1 CASKTPGTSGMGEQYF
TRBJ2-7 14 TRBV28 CASKGAGGPREQYF
TRBJ2-3 13 TRBV27 CASRIRETDTQYF
TRBJ2-7 16 TRBV6-2/TRBV6-3 CATNANFGQGVYEQYF
TRBJ2-2 15 TRBV4-1 CASSQTERYTGELFF